One sample yielded the 24 T cell receptor beta chains listed below, sequenced in a study of T cell responses to AZD1222 COVID-19 vaccine. TCRdb keeps only in-frame clones here, not all; method: immunoSEQ multiplex PCR. Among approximately 18,000 clones listed, around 80% were seen once. The sample was peripheral blood, taken 28 days after the second AZD1222 dose. The receptors were gathered from an adult who received the AZD1222 COVID-19 vaccine.

This chain joins TRBV5-4 and TRBJ1-2, with D uncertain. The CDR3 runs to 14 residues. The germline gives CDR1 SGHNT, CDR2 YYREEE (reference sequence). The V end was cut by 0 bases, the J end by 0 bases, with 6 bases between. CDR3 in DNA: TGTGCCAGCAGCTTGGCAGGCGCTAACTATGGCTACACCTTC. This codes for CASSLAGANYGYTF. Looking up the rest from reference TRBV5-4 and TRBJ1-2 gives the full variable domain: ETGVTQSPTHLIKTRGQQVTLRCSSQSGHNTVSWYQQALGQGPQFIFQYYREEENGRGNFPPRFSGLQFPNYSSELNVNALELDDSALYLCASSLAGANYGYTFGSGTRLTVV.

This clone has just a few counts. The chain couples TRBV12-3 or TRBV12-4 to TRBJ2-2; no definite D call. The length of the CDR3 is 13 residues. Trimming stripped 3 bases from V and 5 bases from J, with 7 bases between. In DNA form, the CDR3 reads TGTGCCAGCAGTTTGGAAGGGACCGGGGAGCTGTTTTTT. Amino acid sequence: CASSLEGTGELFF.

This clone appeared a few times. The rearrangement links TRBV18 to TRBJ1-1; D unclear. V was clipped by 2 bases and J by 3 bases, with 7 bases between them. In germline, CDR1 is KGHSH, CDR2 LQKENI. The CDR3 has 13 residues. CDR3 loop: CASSPTGDTEAFF. CDR3 nucleotide sequence: TGTGCCAGCTCACCAACCGGAGACACTGAAGCTTTCTTT.

This chain links TRBV19 with TRBJ1-2, with 9 bases identical to TRBD1. The V gene end was trimmed by 1 base and the J gene end by 7 bases; junction bases not matched to a gene: 4. CDR3 length: 14 residues. The germline V gene encodes CDR1 LNHDA and CDR2 SQIVND (reference sequence). In nucleotides, the CDR3 is TGTGCCAGTAGTATAGCGGGACAGGGAGGTGGCTACACCTTC. Protein product: CASSIAGQGGGYTF.

This clone was seen just once. This chain uses TRBV7-6 with TRBJ2-1, with 10 bases identical to TRBD2. J gave up 8 bases and V 5 bases, and 6 bases lay outside the gene matches. The CDR3 loop spans 14 amino acids. The germline V gene encodes CDR1 SGHVS and CDR2 FNYEAQ. CDR3 nucleotide sequence: TGTGCCAGCAGCCCAAGCGGGGGGGCCGATGAGCAGTTCTTC. Protein: CASSPSGGADEQFF.

The genes are TRBV16 and TRBJ1-2; tentatively, D is TRBD1 (5 bases). V was clipped by 4 bases and J by 0 bases, with 18 bases between them. CDR3 length equals 17 residues. Germline CDR1 and CDR2: KGHSY and FQNENV. The CDR3, as DNA: TGTGCCAGCAGCCGCGGGGCGACAGACGCCTCTAACTATGGCTACACCTTC. Protein product: CASSRGATDASNYGYTF.

This clone was observed a few times. J is TRBJ1-5 and V is TRBV4-1; D gene ambiguous. The germline V gene encodes CDR1 MGHRA and CDR2 YSYEKL. V lost 4 bases and J lost 4, with 14 bases in between. The CDR3 length is 15 residues. The CDR3 here is CASSPALGRNQPQHF. In DNA form, the CDR3 reads TGCGCCAGCAGCCCGGCCTTGGGGAGAAATCAGCCCCAGCATTTT.

The chain couples TRBV4-3 to TRBJ2-7, with 8 bases identical to TRBD1. Germline CDR1 LGHNA, CDR2 YSLEER. V trimming: 1 base; J trimming: 3 bases; junction bases outside the gene matches: 5. CDR3 length: 15 residues. The DNA for the CDR3 is TGCGCCAGCAGCCAAGTTAGGACAGGGAGCTACGAGCAGTACTTC. Protein sequence: CASSQVRTGSYEQYF.

The chain links TRBV10-2 to TRBJ1-4, with D possibly being TRBD1 (6 bases). The V gene lost 8 bases and the J gene lost 7 bases, with 14 bases spanning the gap. Germline lookup yields CDR1 WSHSY and CDR2 SAAADI. The CDR3 is made up of 13 amino acids. The CDR3 nucleotides are TGCGCCAGCCGAGGGGGATGGGGTGAAAAACTGTTTTTT. Encoded protein: CASRGGWGEKLFF.

The rearrangement joins TRBV5-6 to TRBJ1-5; maybe TRBD1 (5 bases). CDR3 size: 15 residues. V was trimmed by 0 bases and J by 0 bases, leaving 7 bases between them. Germline V lookup: CDR1 SGHDT, CDR2 YYEEEE. The chain's CDR3 is CASSLVGGSNQPQHF. The CDR3, as DNA: TGTGCCAGCAGCTTGGTTGGGGGTAGCAATCAGCCCCAGCATTTT.

This chain joins TRBV5-5 and TRBJ1-5; 9 bases align to TRBD1. Germline V gene sequence: CDR1 SGHKS, CDR2 YYEKEE (reference sequence). J was trimmed by 0 bases and V by 4 bases; bases with no gene match: 8. The CDR3 runs 17 residues. The DNA for the CDR3 is TGTGCCAGCAGCGCCGGGACAGGGTCTTATAGCAATCAGCCCCAGCATTTT. Its translation is CASSAGTGSYSNQPQHF.

This clone has more than one count but fewer than ten. This sequence joins TRBV5-1 and TRBJ2-1; 10 bases map to TRBD2. CDR1 SGHRS and CDR2 YFSETQ come from the germline V gene. The J segment lost 5 bases and the V segment lost 2 bases, leaving 7 bases of the junction unmatched. The CDR3 has 16 amino acids. DNA for the CDR3: TGCGCCAGCAGCTTTGCTAGAGCGGGGGGGCACAATGAGCAGTTCTTC. Residues: CASSFARAGGHNEQFF.

The V call is TRBV29-1, the J call TRBJ1-1, with a weak D call TRBD1 (6 bases). Germline loops: CDR1 SQVTM, CDR2 ANQGSEA. V gave up 4 bases and J gave up 11 bases, with 14 bases separating them. There are 11 residues in the CDR3. The CDR3 protein is CSVASGALAFF. The CDR3 nucleotides are TGCAGCGTTGCCTCAGGGGCATTGGCTTTCTTT.

The chain couples TRBV10-3 to TRBJ1-1; TRBD1 agrees at 11 bases. CDR1 is ENHRY and CDR2 is SYGVKD in the germline V gene. This CDR3 has 14 residues. V gave up 6 bases and J gave up 2 bases; unmatched junction bases: 2. CDR3 in DNA: TGTGCCATCAGAGGACAGGGGGCAAACACTGAAGCTTTCTTT. Encoded protein: CAIRGQGANTEAFF.

The rearrangement links TRBV28 to TRBJ2-5; maybe TRBD2 (5 bases). Per the germline V gene, CDR1 is MDHEN and CDR2 is SYDVKM. Trimming shortened V by 1 base and J by 1 base, and 13 bases separated the two germline ends. This CDR3 is built from 16 residues. The CDR3 protein is CASSLSLRAPQETQYF. CDR3 bases: TGTGCCAGCAGTTTATCTCTGCGGGCTCCCCAAGAGACCCAGTACTTC.

The rearrangement joins TRBV4-3 to TRBJ2-3, with TRBD1 identical over 9 bases. The CDR3 loop spans 19 amino acids. Germline values: CDR1 LGHNA, CDR2 YSLEER. The J segment lost 1 base and the V segment lost 0 bases, leaving 11 bases of the junction unmatched. CDR3 loop: CASSQDGTGGTPGTDTQYF. The CDR3 region has the DNA TGCGCCAGCAGCCAAGATGGCACAGGGGGCACCCCTGGCACAGATACGCAGTATTTT.

This chain uses TRBV3-1 (or the pseudogene TRBV3-2) with TRBJ1-4, with no clear D. Germline V lookup: CDR1 LGHDT, CDR2 YNNKEL (reference sequence). V lost 0 bases to trimming and J lost 3 bases, with 14 bases between them. This CDR3 is built from 17 residues. The DNA of the CDR3 is TGTGCCAGCAGCCAAGAGACGACGGGCATGGCTAATGAAAAACTGTTTTTT. Its protein is CASSQETTGMANEKLFF.

This clone was found a few times. The CDR3 sequence: CASSLVGGANVLTF. CDR3 nucleotide sequence: TGTGCCAGCAGCTTAGTCGGTGGGGCCAACGTCCTGACTTTC. V is TRBV7-8 and J is TRBJ2-6, with D unresolved. Germline V gives CDR1 SGHVS, CDR2 FQNEAQ. Trimming left V 1 base short and J 3 bases short, with 4 bases between. This CDR3 contains 14 residues.

The chain has TRBV7-9 and TRBJ2-7; the match to TRBD1 covers 8 bases. The V and J ends lost 5 bases and 2 bases, in that order; junction bases with no gene match: 8. Germline V gene data show CDR1 as SEHNR and CDR2 as FQNEAQ (reference sequence). The CDR3 runs 15 residues. This CDR3 reads CASSTPGQATYEQYF. CDR3 bases: TGTGCCAGCAGCACCCCGGGACAGGCTACCTACGAGCAGTACTTC.

The J gene is TRBJ1-2, the V gene TRBV5-1; weak D call: TRBD1 (6 bases). This CDR3 is built from 13 residues. V lost 4 bases to trimming and J lost 3 bases, with 10 bases between them. CDR1 SGHRS and CDR2 YFSETQ come from the germline V gene. The CDR3 sequence: CASSPGQYYGYTF. The CDR3 DNA is TGCGCCAGCAGCCCCGGACAGTACTATGGCTACACCTTC.

The chain links TRBV3-1 (or the pseudogene TRBV3-2) to TRBJ1-4; the match to TRBD1 covers 10 bases. CDR1 is LGHDT, CDR2 YNNKEL, per germline (reference sequence). Trimming at V came to 7 bases and at J to 7 bases, leaving 6 bases not matched to a gene. The CDR3 is 14 residues long. Here the CDR3 reads CASKLRDRGEKLFF. CDR3 nucleotide sequence: TGTGCCAGCAAACTCCGGGACAGGGGTGAAAAACTGTTTTTT.

This chain connects TRBV7-3 to TRBJ2-2; tentative D call: TRBD1 (6 bases). V shed 5 bases and J shed 5 bases, with 12 bases lying between them. This CDR3 is built from 14 residues. CDR1 and CDR2 from the germline V gene are SGHTA and FQGTGA. CDR3 residues: CASSPTQGTGELFF. CDR3 nucleotide sequence: TGTGCCAGCAGCCCTACGCAGGGGACCGGGGAGCTGTTTTTT.

The rearrangement joins TRBV13 to TRBJ1-1; 9 nucleotides match TRBD1. The germline V gene encodes CDR1 PRHDT and CDR2 FYEKMQ (reference sequence). The CDR3 extends over 14 amino acids. V lost 5 bases and J lost 7; bases outside the gene matches: 8. CDR3 sequence: CASSDRDREHEAFF. The CDR3, as DNA: TGTGCCAGCAGCGACCGGGACAGGGAGCATGAAGCTTTCTTT.

This clone appeared a single time. This chain joins TRBV18 and TRBJ2-7; weak D call: TRBD2 (5 bases). Germline lookup yields CDR1 KGHSH and CDR2 LQKENI. Deletions cut 0 bases from V and 5 bases from J, with 11 bases between. The CDR3 consists of 14 residues. This chain's CDR3 is CASSPPGLADEQYF. CDR3 DNA sequence: TGTGCCAGCTCACCACCTGGCCTAGCCGACGAGCAGTACTTC.